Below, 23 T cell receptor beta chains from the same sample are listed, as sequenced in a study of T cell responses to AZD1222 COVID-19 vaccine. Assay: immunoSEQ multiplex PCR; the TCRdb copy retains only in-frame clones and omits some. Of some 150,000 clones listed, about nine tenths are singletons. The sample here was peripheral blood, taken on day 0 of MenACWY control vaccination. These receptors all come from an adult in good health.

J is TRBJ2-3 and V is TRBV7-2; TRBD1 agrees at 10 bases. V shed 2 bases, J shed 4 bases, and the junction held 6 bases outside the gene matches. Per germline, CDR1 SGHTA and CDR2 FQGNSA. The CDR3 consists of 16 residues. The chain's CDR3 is CASSLNIGQGADTQYF. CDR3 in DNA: TGTGCCAGCAGCTTAAATATAGGACAGGGGGCAGATACGCAGTATTTT.

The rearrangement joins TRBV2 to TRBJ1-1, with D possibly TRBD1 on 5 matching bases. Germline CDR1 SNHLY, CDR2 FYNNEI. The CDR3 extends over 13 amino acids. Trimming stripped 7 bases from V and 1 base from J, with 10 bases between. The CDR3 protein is CASMPDRNTEAFF. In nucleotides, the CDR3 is TGTGCCAGCATGCCAGACAGGAACACTGAAGCTTTCTTT.

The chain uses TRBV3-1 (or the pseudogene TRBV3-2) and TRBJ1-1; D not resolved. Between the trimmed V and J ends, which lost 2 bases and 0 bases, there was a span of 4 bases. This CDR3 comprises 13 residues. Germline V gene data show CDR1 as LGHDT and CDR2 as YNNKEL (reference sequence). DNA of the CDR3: TGTGCCAGCAGCCAACAAATGAACACTGAAGCTTTCTTT. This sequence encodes CASSQQMNTEAFF.

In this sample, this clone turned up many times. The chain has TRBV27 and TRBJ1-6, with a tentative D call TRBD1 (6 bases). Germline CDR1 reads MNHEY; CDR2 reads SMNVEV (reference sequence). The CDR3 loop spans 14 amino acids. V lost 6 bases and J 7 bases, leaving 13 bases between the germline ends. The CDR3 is CASRYRVGNSPLHF. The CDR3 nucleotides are TGTGCCAGCAGATACAGGGTAGGCAATTCACCCCTCCACTTT.

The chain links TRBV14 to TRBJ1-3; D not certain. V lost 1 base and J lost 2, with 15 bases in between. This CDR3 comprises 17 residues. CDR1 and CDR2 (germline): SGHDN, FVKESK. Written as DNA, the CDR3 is TGTGCCAGCAGCCAAGCCCTCTCTGGGTCTGCTGGAAACACCATATATTTT. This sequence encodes CASSQALSGSAGNTIYF.

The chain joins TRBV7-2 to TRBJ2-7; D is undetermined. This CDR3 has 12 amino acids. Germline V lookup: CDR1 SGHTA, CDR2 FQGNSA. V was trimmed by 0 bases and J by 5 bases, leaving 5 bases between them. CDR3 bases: TGTGCCAGCAGCTTAGCGGCCAACGAGCAGTACTTC. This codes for CASSLAANEQYF.

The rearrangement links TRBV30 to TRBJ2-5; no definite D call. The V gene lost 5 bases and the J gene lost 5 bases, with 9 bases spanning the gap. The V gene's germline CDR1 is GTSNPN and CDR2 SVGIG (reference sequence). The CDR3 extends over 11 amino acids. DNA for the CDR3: TGTGCCTGGGGGCTGTTGGAGACCCAGTACTTC. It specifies CAWGLLETQYF.

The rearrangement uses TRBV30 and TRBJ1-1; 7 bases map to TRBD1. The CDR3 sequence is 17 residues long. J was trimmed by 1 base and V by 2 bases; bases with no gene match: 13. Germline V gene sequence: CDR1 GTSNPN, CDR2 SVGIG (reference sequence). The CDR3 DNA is TGTGCCTGGAGTACCTCCGGGACAGATAAGAAGAACACTGAAGCTTTCTTT. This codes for CAWSTSGTDKKNTEAFF.

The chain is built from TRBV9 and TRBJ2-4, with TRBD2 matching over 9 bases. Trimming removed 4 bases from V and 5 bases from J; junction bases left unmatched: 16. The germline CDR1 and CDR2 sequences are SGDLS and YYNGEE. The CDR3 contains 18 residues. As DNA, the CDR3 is TGTGCCAGCAGCATCCGAAGCGGGGGGCGCCGTGGCGAAAACATTCAGTACTTC. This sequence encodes CASSIRSGGRRGENIQYF. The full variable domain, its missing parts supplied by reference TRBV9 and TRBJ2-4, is DSGVTQTPKHLITATGQRVTLRCSPRSGDLSVYWYQQSLDQGLQFLIQYYNGEERAKGNILERFSAQQFPDLHSELNLSSLELGDSALYFCASSIRSGGRRGENIQYFGAGTRLSVL.

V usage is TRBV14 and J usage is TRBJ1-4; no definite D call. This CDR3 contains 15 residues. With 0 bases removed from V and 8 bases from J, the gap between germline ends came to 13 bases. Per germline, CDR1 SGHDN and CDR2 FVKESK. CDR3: CASSQEIQSREKLFF. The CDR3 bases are TGTGCCAGCAGCCAAGAGATACAGTCACGAGAAAAACTGTTTTTT.

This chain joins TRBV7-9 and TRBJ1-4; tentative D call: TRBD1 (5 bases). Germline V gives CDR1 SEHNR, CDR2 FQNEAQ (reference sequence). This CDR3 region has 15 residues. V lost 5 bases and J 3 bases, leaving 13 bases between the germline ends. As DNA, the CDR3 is TGTGCCAGCAGCATGACAGTAAGAGCTAATGAAAAACTGTTTTTT. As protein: CASSMTVRANEKLFF.

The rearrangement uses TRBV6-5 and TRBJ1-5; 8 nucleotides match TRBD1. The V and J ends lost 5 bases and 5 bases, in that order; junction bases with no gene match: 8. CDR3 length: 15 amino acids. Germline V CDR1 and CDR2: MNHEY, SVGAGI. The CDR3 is CASSRDRLWYQPQHF. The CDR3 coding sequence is TGTGCCAGCAGTAGGGACAGGTTATGGTATCAGCCCCAGCATTTT.

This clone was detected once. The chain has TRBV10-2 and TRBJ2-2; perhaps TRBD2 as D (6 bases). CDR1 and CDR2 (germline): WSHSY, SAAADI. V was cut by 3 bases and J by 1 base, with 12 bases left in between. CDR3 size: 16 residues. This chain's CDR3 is CASSDRMGGNTGELFF. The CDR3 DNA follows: TGCGCCAGCAGTGACCGTATGGGGGGGAACACCGGGGAGCTGTTTTTT.

The CDR3 is CASRGDPSTDTQYF. The CDR3 DNA sequence: TGCGCCAGCAGAGGAGACCCCTCGACAGATACGCAGTATTTT. The chain carries TRBV5-1 and TRBJ2-3; the D is unclear. V lost 5 bases and J 3 bases, leaving 13 bases between the germline ends. Germline V gives CDR1 SGHRS, CDR2 YFSETQ. The CDR3 covers 14 residues.

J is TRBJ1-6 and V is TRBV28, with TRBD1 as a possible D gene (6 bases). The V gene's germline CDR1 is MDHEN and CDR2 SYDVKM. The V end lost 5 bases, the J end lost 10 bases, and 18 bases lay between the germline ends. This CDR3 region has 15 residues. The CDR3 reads CASSTRDIVGSPLHF. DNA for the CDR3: TGTGCCAGCAGTACCCGGGACATAGTCGGCTCACCCCTCCACTTT.

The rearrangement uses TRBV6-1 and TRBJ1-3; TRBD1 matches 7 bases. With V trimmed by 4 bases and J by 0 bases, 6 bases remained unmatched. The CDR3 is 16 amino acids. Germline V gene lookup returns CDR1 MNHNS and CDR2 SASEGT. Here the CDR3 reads CASSAFTGVSGNTIYF. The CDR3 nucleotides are TGTGCCAGCAGTGCCTTTACAGGGGTCTCTGGAAACACCATATATTTT.

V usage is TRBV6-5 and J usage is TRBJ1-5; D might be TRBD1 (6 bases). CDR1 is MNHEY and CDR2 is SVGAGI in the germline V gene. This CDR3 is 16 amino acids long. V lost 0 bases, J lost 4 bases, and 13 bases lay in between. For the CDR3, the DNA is TGTGCCAGCAGTTACTCGGGGGGGCCCCCTAATCAGCCCCAGCATTTT. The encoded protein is CASSYSGGPPNQPQHF.

CDR3 nucleotides: TGTGCCAGCTCACCAGGGGCAGGGGTTCACTACGAGCAGTACGTC. Translating gives CASSPGAGVHYEQYV. The chain has TRBV18 and TRBJ2-7; D is possibly TRBD1 (6 bases). Germline V gene sequence: CDR1 KGHSH, CDR2 LQKENI. V dropped 2 bases and J dropped 3 bases, with 14 bases sitting between them. This CDR3 comprises 15 residues.

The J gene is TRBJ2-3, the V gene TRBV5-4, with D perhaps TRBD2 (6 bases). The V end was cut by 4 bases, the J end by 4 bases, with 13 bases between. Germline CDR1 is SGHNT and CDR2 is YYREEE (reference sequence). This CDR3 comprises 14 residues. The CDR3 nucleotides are TGTGCCAGCAGCGGAACGGGAGAACCAGATACGCAGTATTTT. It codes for CASSGTGEPDTQYF. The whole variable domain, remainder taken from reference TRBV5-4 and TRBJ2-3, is ETGVTQSPTHLIKTRGQQVTLRCSSQSGHNTVSWYQQALGQGPQFIFQYYREEENGRGNFPPRFSGLQFPNYSSELNVNALELDDSALYLCASSGTGEPDTQYFGPGTRLTVL.

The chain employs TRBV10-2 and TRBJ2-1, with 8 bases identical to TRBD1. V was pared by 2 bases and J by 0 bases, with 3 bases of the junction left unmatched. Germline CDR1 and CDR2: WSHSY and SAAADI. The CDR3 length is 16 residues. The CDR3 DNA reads TGCGCCAGCAGTGAGGTGGACAGGGTCTCCTACAATGAGCAGTTCTTC. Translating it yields CASSEVDRVSYNEQFF.

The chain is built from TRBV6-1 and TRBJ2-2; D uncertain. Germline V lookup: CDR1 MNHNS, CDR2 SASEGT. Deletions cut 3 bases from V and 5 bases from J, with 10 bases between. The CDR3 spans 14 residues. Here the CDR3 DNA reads TGTGCCAGCAGTGAGACGTTTCGGACCGGGGAGCTGTTTTTT. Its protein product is CASSETFRTGELFF.

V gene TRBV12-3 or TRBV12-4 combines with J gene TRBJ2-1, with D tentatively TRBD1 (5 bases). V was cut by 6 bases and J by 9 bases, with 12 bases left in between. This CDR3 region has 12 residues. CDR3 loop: CASSKGLSEQFF. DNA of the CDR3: TGTGCCAGCAGCAAGGGGCTTAGTGAGCAGTTCTTC.

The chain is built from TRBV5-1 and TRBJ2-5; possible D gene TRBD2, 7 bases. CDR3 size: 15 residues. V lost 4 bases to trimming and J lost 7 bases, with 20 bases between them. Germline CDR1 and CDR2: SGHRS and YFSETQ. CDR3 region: CASSLAQGPGGTQYF. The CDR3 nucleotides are TGCGCCAGCAGCCTCGCCCAGGGGCCGGGGGGGACCCAGTACTTC. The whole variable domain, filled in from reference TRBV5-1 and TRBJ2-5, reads KAGVTQTPRYLIKTRGQQVTLSCSPISGHRSVSWYQQTPGQGLQFLFEYFSETQRNKGNFPGRFSGRQFSNSRSEMNVSTLELGDSALYLCASSLAQGPGGTQYFGPGTRLLVL.